The clone carrying this T cell receptor beta chain was recorded at least ten times. Its antigen is still unknown. This entry comes from a study of T cells in Graves' hyperthyroidism and ophthalmopathy. Study results and caveats: Expanded thyroid clonotypes (above 0.001) were mostly also found in blood.

Disease duration under 2 months; hyperthyroidism patients were aged 18 to 65. Researchers took RNA transcripts and amplified the TCR beta CDR3 regions from them. TCR CDR3 underwent first-round RT-PCR with the HTBI primer set. A single record per CDR3 protein comes from TCRdb applying MiXCR to the multiplex PCR reads. The sample gives under 250,000 distinct CDR3 sequences, roughly 15% of which show up once; under 65% is in the top ten. The specimen sequenced was blood. This sequence originates from a man aged 50-59 years with Graves' hyperthyroidism.

The CDR3 nucleotides read TGCAGTGCTAGTCGGACCCCGTCCGGCTACACCTTC. It codes for CSASRTPSGYTF. This chain connects TRBV20-1 to TRBJ1-2; D gene ambiguous. The CDR3 is 12 residues long. Trimming stripped 3 bases from V and 8 bases from J, with 13 bases between. CDR1 is DFQATT, CDR2 SNEGSKA, per germline (reference sequence).